These 21 T cell receptor beta chains came from one sample sequenced in a study of CD8+ T cells in alopecia areata. The sequencing template was cDNA reverse transcribed from extracted RNA. The protocol was immunoSEQ multiplex PCR, while the TCRdb copy is restricted to in-frame clones and leaves out a portion. This sample has approximately 200,000 clones, with roughly three fifths found just once. Treatment in this sample: oral pan-JAK inhibitor, 5-10 mg twice daily. This material consisted of CD4+ T cells sorted from blood, taken at week 4, from a patient treated with tofacitinib. The receptors were sampled from a human donor with alopecia areata.

The CDR3 coding sequence is TGTGCCTGGAGTGTATTGCAGGGGGGTCAGCCCCAGCATTTT. This codes for CAWSVLQGGQPQHF. The chain recombines TRBV30 with TRBJ1-5, with 7 bases fitting TRBD1. There are 14 residues in the CDR3. Germline V gene sequence: CDR1 GTSNPN, CDR2 SVGIG (reference sequence). V was clipped by 0 bases and J by 6 bases; unmatched bases: 5.

This clone came up a few times. The rearrangement uses TRBV29-1 and TRBJ2-7; D might be TRBD1 (7 bases). The ends were cut back, 5 bases at V and 5 bases at J, with 16 bases in the middle. The CDR3 covers 13 residues. Germline CDR1 reads SQVTM; CDR2 reads ANQGSEA. This CDR3 is CSVRETGWDEQYF. CDR3 DNA: TGCAGCGTTCGGGAGACAGGGTGGGACGAGCAGTACTTC.

This clone was recorded a few times. The gene calls are TRBV29-1 and TRBJ2-3; D is undetermined. V lost 8 bases and J 6 bases, leaving 12 bases between the germline ends. Germline V gene sequence: CDR1 SQVTM, CDR2 ANQGSEA. The CDR3 covers 11 residues. The CDR3 bases are TGCAGCCTCTCGCGGTGGGATACGCAGTATTTT. This sequence encodes CSLSRWDTQYF.

To note about this clone: In the same sample, other DNA sequences code for this CDR3. This sequence joins TRBV29-1 and TRBJ2-1; no reliable D call. This CDR3 has 10 residues. Germline V gives CDR1 SQVTM, CDR2 ANQGSEA. Trimming left V 2 bases short and J 5 bases short, with 1 base between. The CDR3 sequence is CSVENNEQFF. The CDR3 bases are TGCAGCGTTGAAAACAATGAGCAGTTCTTC.

The chain recombines TRBV9 with TRBJ2-2; 12 bases line up with TRBD2. Germline lookup yields CDR1 SGDLS and CDR2 YYNGEE. With V trimmed by 3 bases and J by 4 bases, 13 bases remained unmatched. The CDR3 is 19 amino acids. The CDR3, as DNA: TGTGCCAGCAGCGGGCCGCTAGCGGGAGGGCCGGGTTCCACCGGGGAGCTGTTTTTT. This translates into CASSGPLAGGPGSTGELFF.

The chain recombines TRBV9 with TRBJ2-7; TRBD2 agrees at 9 bases. Germline V gene data show CDR1 as SGDLS and CDR2 as YYNGEE. The V gene end was trimmed by 0 bases and the J gene end by 7 bases; junction bases not matched to a gene: 8. The CDR3 is 15 amino acids. The DNA of the CDR3 is TGTGCCAGCAGCGTAGAAGCGGGAGGTTCGGGTGAGCAGTACTTC. Its protein product is CASSVEAGGSGEQYF.

V gene TRBV30 combines with J gene TRBJ2-7, with a weak D call TRBD2 (5 bases). CDR1 and CDR2 from the germline V gene are GTSNPN and SVGIG (reference sequence). CDR3 length: 15 amino acids. V lost 0 bases to trimming and J lost 0 bases, with 12 bases between them. Here the CDR3 DNA reads TGTGCCTGGAGTGTAAGAGGGAGACTCTCCTACGAGCAGTACTTC. Its translation is CAWSVRGRLSYEQYF.

This clone has just a few counts. The rearrangement uses TRBV9 and TRBJ1-2; the match to TRBD1 covers 7 bases. V shed 4 bases and J 7 bases; nucleotides not matched to a gene: 10. This CDR3 region has 14 residues. Germline CDR1 reads SGDLS; CDR2 reads YYNGEE. The chain's CDR3 is CASSFRTGMSGYTF. The CDR3 region has the DNA TGTGCCAGCAGCTTCCGGACAGGAATGAGTGGCTACACCTTC.

The chain's CDR3 is CASSQAIRTPNFYGYTF. Written as DNA, the CDR3 is TGCGCCAGCAGCCAAGCTATACGGACACCGAATTTCTATGGCTACACCTTC. The chain employs TRBV4-1 and TRBJ1-2; D might be TRBD1 (5 bases). CDR1 MGHRA and CDR2 YSYEKL come from the germline V gene. The CDR3 sequence is 17 residues long. Trimming cost V 1 base and J 4 bases, with 19 bases left between them.

The V gene is TRBV4-3, the J gene TRBJ2-2; no clear D. The V and J ends lost 0 bases and 1 base respectively, with 6 bases between them. This CDR3 is built from 15 residues. Germline values: CDR1 LGHNA, CDR2 YSLEER. CDR3 protein: CASSQERLNTGELFF. The CDR3 coding sequence is TGCGCCAGCAGCCAAGAGAGGTTGAACACCGGGGAGCTGTTTTTT.

This clone was seen only a few times. The CDR3 sequence is CASSEGLAGTTDTQYF. The CDR3 nucleotides read TGTGCCAGCAGCGAAGGACTAGCGGGAACCACAGATACGCAGTATTTT. The chain combines TRBV7-3 with TRBJ2-3, with TRBD2 matching 12 bases. CDR1 is SGHTA, CDR2 FQGTGA, per germline. The CDR3 contains 16 residues. The V segment lost 5 bases and the J segment 2 bases; nucleotides outside the gene matches: 5.

V is TRBV29-1 and J is TRBJ2-5, with D possibly TRBD2 on 5 matching bases. This CDR3 contains 16 residues. The V gene lost 0 bases and the J gene lost 5 bases, with 19 bases spanning the gap. CDR1 is SQVTM, CDR2 ANQGSEA, per germline. CDR3 in amino acids: CSVEELGTVRGETQYF. In DNA, the CDR3 is TGCAGCGTTGAAGAGCTGGGAACAGTCCGAGGGGAGACCCAGTACTTC.

The CDR3 DNA sequence: TGTGCCAGCAGCCACCAGCCGAACACTGAAGCTTTCTTT. Translating it yields CASSHQPNTEAFF. V usage is TRBV9 and J usage is TRBJ1-1; no definite D call. Germline CDR1 is SGDLS and CDR2 is YYNGEE. This CDR3 contains 13 residues. V shed 4 bases and J shed 1 base, with 8 bases lying between them. The full variable domain, in which reference TRBV9 and TRBJ1-1 provide the parts outside the CDR3, is DSGVTQTPKHLITATGQRVTLRCSPRSGDLSVYWYQQSLDQGLQFLIQYYNGEERAKGNILERFSAQQFPDLHSELNLSSLELGDSALYFCASSHQPNTEAFFGQGTRLTVV.

J is TRBJ2-3 and V is TRBV29-1; weak D call: TRBD1 (6 bases). This CDR3 region has 16 residues. In germline, CDR1 is SQVTM, CDR2 ANQGSEA. V was clipped by 4 bases and J by 3 bases, with 20 bases between them. CDR3 bases: TGCAGCGTTGTCCCCGGACAGATGACAAATACAGATACGCAGTATTTT. Residues: CSVVPGQMTNTDTQYF.

In regard to this clone: At one end the junction does not follow the germline gene, possibly because of a read error. CDR3 in DNA: TGTGCCAGCAGCTCACCGACAGGAAGGAAGGTTTTT. Translated, it gives CASSSPTGRKVF. This chain links TRBV11-2 with TRBJ2-3; a possible D gene is TRBD1 (6 bases). The CDR3 has 12 amino acids. Germline-derived CDR1 and CDR2 are SGHAT and FQNNGV.

V usage is TRBV14 and J usage is TRBJ1-2; D not resolved. CDR3 length: 15 residues. The V gene lost 1 base and the J gene lost 7 bases, with 16 bases spanning the gap. Looked up from germline, CDR1 is SGHDN and CDR2 is FVKESK. Written as DNA, the CDR3 is TGTGCCAGCAGCCAAGGTTCAGCCTGGGTAGGTGGCTACACCTTC. This encodes CASSQGSAWVGGYTF.

The chain is built from TRBV5-4 and TRBJ2-3, with a possible D match to TRBD1 (6 bases). The V gene's germline CDR1 is SGHNT and CDR2 YYREEE (reference sequence). With 3 bases removed from V and 6 bases from J, the gap between germline ends came to 11 bases. The CDR3 has 13 residues. CDR3 residues: CASSSYQGDTQYF. Written as DNA, the CDR3 is TGTGCCAGCAGCTCTTACCAGGGGGATACGCAGTATTTT.

This clone has ten or more counts. The J gene is TRBJ2-1, the V gene TRBV11-1, with D perhaps matching TRBD1 (5 bases). Between the trimmed V and J ends, which lost 6 bases and 3 bases, there was a span of 15 bases. Germline loops: CDR1 SGHAT, CDR2 FQDESV (reference sequence). The CDR3 consists of 15 residues. The CDR3 protein is CASSAEAGIYNEQFF. The CDR3 coding sequence is TGTGCCAGCAGTGCTGAGGCAGGGATCTACAATGAGCAGTTCTTC.

This clone was seen a few times. The chain employs TRBV29-1 and TRBJ2-3; 7 nucleotides match TRBD2. The CDR3 extends over 15 amino acids. Germline V gene lookup returns CDR1 SQVTM and CDR2 ANQGSEA. Trimming at V came to 4 bases and at J to 3 bases, leaving 10 bases not matched to a gene. CDR3 DNA sequence: TGCAGCGTTGGTTCCTGGGGAGGGGTGACAGATACGCAGTATTTT. Translated: CSVGSWGGVTDTQYF.

The genes are TRBV30 and TRBJ2-3, with D perhaps matching TRBD1 or TRBD2 (5 bases each). The ends were cut back, 5 bases at V and 3 bases at J, with 9 bases in the middle. CDR1 is GTSNPN, CDR2 SVGIG, per germline (reference sequence). CDR3 length equals 12 residues. CDR3: CAWGTTTDTQYF. Written as DNA, the CDR3 is TGTGCCTGGGGGACCACAACAGATACGCAGTATTTT.

This chain links TRBV29-1 with TRBJ2-7, with D possibly matching TRBD1 (7 bases). The length of the CDR3 is 11 residues. V gave up 2 bases and J gave up 9 bases, with 11 bases separating them. CDR1 is SQVTM and CDR2 is ANQGSEA in the germline V gene. CDR3 protein: CSVETRGVQYF. The CDR3 DNA reads TGCAGCGTTGAAACCAGGGGGGTGCAGTACTTC.